A single sample is the source of the 20 T cell receptor beta chains below, sequenced in a study of T cell responses to AZD1222 COVID-19 vaccine. Generated by immunoSEQ multiplex PCR, the TCRdb table keeps only in-frame clones and is missing some. Of about 96,000 clones in the sample, about 88% are singletons; the top ten hold roughly 1.7%. Sequences were derived from peripheral blood, sampled on day 0 of AZD1222 vaccination. Receptor source: an adult in good health.

This clone has only a few counts. This chain uses TRBV5-1 with TRBJ1-1; no definite D call. V shed 0 bases and J shed 4 bases, with 19 bases lying between them. Germline lookup yields CDR1 SGHRS and CDR2 YFSETQ. The CDR3 length is 17 residues. The DNA for the CDR3 is TGCGCCAGCAGCTTGGACGGGCGGGGTCGGTCGGGCACTGAAGCTTTCTTT. Its translation: CASSLDGRGRSGTEAFF.

The chain joins TRBV27 to TRBJ2-3; 9 nucleotides match TRBD1. Germline V gene lookup returns CDR1 MNHEY and CDR2 SMNVEV (reference sequence). Trimming removed 7 bases from V and 9 bases from J; junction bases left unmatched: 14. The CDR3 sequence is 15 residues long. This CDR3 reads CASNSIETGGGTQYF. The CDR3 nucleotides read TGTGCCAGCAACTCAATCGAGACAGGGGGTGGGACGCAGTATTTT.

The chain joins TRBV5-1 to TRBJ2-5, with TRBD2 identical over 13 bases. The CDR3 is made up of 14 amino acids. Germline loops: CDR1 SGHRS, CDR2 YFSETQ. V lost 5 bases, J lost 4 bases, and 2 bases stayed unmatched. CDR3 DNA: TGCGCCAGCAGACGGACTAGCGGGGGAGAGACCCAGTACTTC. It translates to CASRRTSGGETQYF.

CDR3 DNA sequence: TGTGCCAGCCGAGGTTCGGGGGCCCAGTACTTC. Its translation: CASRGSGAQYF. The rearrangement uses TRBV3-1 (or the pseudogene TRBV3-2) and TRBJ2-5; a weak D match, TRBD2 (6 bases). This CDR3 spans 11 amino acids. V dropped 8 bases and J dropped 9 bases, with 13 bases sitting between them. Germline CDR1 and CDR2: LGHDT and YNNKEL (reference sequence).

The V and J genes are TRBV19 and TRBJ2-5, with 8 nucleotides matching TRBD2. The CDR3 has 17 residues. Germline CDR1 LNHDA, CDR2 SQIVND (reference sequence). The junction had 8 bases not matched to a gene; V was cut back by 1 base and J by 1 base. Here the CDR3 reads CASSIAPLTSGQETQYF. For the CDR3, the DNA is TGTGCCAGTAGTATAGCCCCCCTTACTAGCGGCCAAGAGACCCAGTACTTC.

J is TRBJ1-1 and V is TRBV7-3, with 8 positions matching TRBD1. CDR1 is SGHTA and CDR2 is FQGTGA in the germline V gene. V shed 1 base and J 11 bases; nucleotides not matched to a gene: 12. The CDR3 covers 15 residues. CDR3 in amino acids: CASSLSGTGELEAFF. As DNA, the CDR3 is TGTGCCAGCAGCTTAAGCGGGACAGGAGAACTTGAGGCTTTCTTT.

This chain links TRBV27 with TRBJ1-2, with D maybe TRBD1 (6 bases). CDR3 size: 15 residues. Trimming stripped 0 bases from V and 5 bases from J, with 13 bases between. The germline V gene encodes CDR1 MNHEY and CDR2 SMNVEV (reference sequence). The CDR3 DNA reads as TGTGCCAGCAGTTTATCCGCGGGGGCTGGTTATGGCTACACCTTC. Its protein product is CASSLSAGAGYGYTF.

This clone has a count of ten or more. The chain uses TRBV7-3 and TRBJ1-1, with D possibly matching TRBD1 (6 bases). CDR1 and CDR2 (germline): SGHTA, FQGTGA. The germline V and J ends were trimmed by 5 bases and 4 bases, with 14 bases remaining between them. The CDR3 is 14 amino acids. The CDR3 loop is CASSPRGGTTEAFF. The CDR3 DNA sequence: TGTGCCAGCAGCCCCAGGGGAGGGACCACTGAAGCTTTCTTT.

The chain joins TRBV6-5 to TRBJ1-6; a possible D gene is TRBD1 (5 bases). The V end was cut by 8 bases, the J end by 9 bases, with 11 bases between. The CDR3 spans 12 residues. Per the germline V gene, CDR1 is MNHEY and CDR2 is SVGAGI. The CDR3 nucleotides read TGTGCCAGCGCTCAGGGACTTTCACCCCTCCACTTT. Protein: CASAQGLSPLHF.

The rearrangement joins TRBV3-1 (or the pseudogene TRBV3-2) to TRBJ1-5; D not certain. Trimming removed 1 base from V and 9 bases from J, with 13 bases in between. CDR3 length: 14 amino acids. Germline CDR1 reads LGHDT; CDR2 reads YNNKEL (reference sequence). The CDR3 region is CASSQAFQFRPQHF. For the CDR3, the DNA is TGTGCCAGCAGCCAAGCTTTTCAATTTCGGCCCCAGCATTTT.

This chain links TRBV6-5 with TRBJ2-5, with D perhaps TRBD1 (6 bases). The CDR3 runs to 15 residues. Germline V gene sequence: CDR1 MNHEY, CDR2 SVGAGI. V was clipped by 5 bases and J by 2 bases, with 15 bases between them. The CDR3 loop reads CASSPQIQGQETQYF. Here the CDR3 DNA reads TGTGCCAGCAGTCCCCAAATACAGGGACAAGAGACCCAGTACTTC.

The chain uses TRBV7-6 and TRBJ2-7; D perhaps matches TRBD1 (5 bases). The length of the CDR3 is 14 residues. Looked up from germline, CDR1 is SGHVS and CDR2 is FNYEAQ. Deletions cut 5 bases from V and 1 base from J, with 12 bases between. CDR3 sequence reads: CASSPRQNSYEQYF. The CDR3 nucleotides are TGTGCCAGCAGCCCCCGACAGAATTCCTACGAGCAGTACTTC.

This rearrangement joins TRBV15 to TRBJ1-6; D unclear. Trimming removed 1 base at V and 7 bases at J, with 2 bases between. CDR1 is LNHNV, CDR2 YYDKDF, per germline (reference sequence). This CDR3 comprises 12 residues. The CDR3 loop is CATSRANSPLHF. The CDR3 DNA reads TGTGCCACCAGCAGAGCAAATTCACCCCTCCACTTT. The full variable domain, with the rest looked up from reference TRBV15 and TRBJ1-6, is DAMVIQNPRYQVTQFGKPVTLSCSQTLNHNVMYWYQQKSSQAPKLLFHYYDKDFNNEADTPDNFQSRRPNTSFCFLDIRSPGLGDTAMYLCATSRANSPLHFGNGTRLTVT.

The chain combines TRBV6-2 or TRBV6-3 with TRBJ1-2, with D tentatively TRBD1 (6 bases). The CDR3 covers 14 residues. V dropped 5 bases and J dropped 0 bases, with 10 bases sitting between them. CDR1 MNHEY and CDR2 SVGEGT come from the germline V gene. In DNA, the CDR3 is TGTGCCAGCAGTAACAGGGCGGCTAACTATGGCTACACCTTC. Translation gives CASSNRAANYGYTF.

This clone was found a few times. The V gene is TRBV4-3, the J gene TRBJ1-3; tentatively, D is TRBD1 (5 bases). The CDR3 runs to 15 residues. V dropped 1 base and J dropped 4 bases, with 11 bases sitting between them. The germline V gene encodes CDR1 LGHNA and CDR2 YSLEER. CDR3 bases: TGCGCCAGCAGCCAAGGGAGACAGTTCGGAAACACCATATATTTT. Protein: CASSQGRQFGNTIYF.

This chain connects TRBV5-6 to TRBJ1-2, with unresolved D. V lost 0 bases, J lost 4 bases, and 7 bases lay in between. In germline, CDR1 is SGHDT, CDR2 YYEEEE. The CDR3 covers 13 residues. The CDR3 spells CASSLVDSYGYTF. For the CDR3, the DNA is TGTGCCAGCAGCTTGGTCGATAGCTATGGCTACACCTTC. Looking up the rest from reference TRBV5-6 and TRBJ1-2 gives the full variable domain: DAGVTQSPTHLIKTRGQQVTLRCSPKSGHDTVSWYQQALGQGPQFIFQYYEEEERQRGNFPDRFSGHQFPNYSSELNVNALLLGDSALYLCASSLVDSYGYTFGSGTRLTVV.

The DNA of the CDR3 is TGTGCCAGCCGGGAGGGGGACAGATACACGTACGAGCAGTACTTC. Translating gives CASREGDRYTYEQYF. The V gene is TRBV6-5, the J gene TRBJ2-7; possible D gene TRBD2, 8 bases. Looked up from germline, CDR1 is MNHEY and CDR2 is SVGAGI. The CDR3 length is 15 residues. V was trimmed by 8 bases and J by 4 bases, leaving 21 bases between them.

The J gene is TRBJ2-1, the V gene TRBV19; 14 bases are shared with TRBD2. Germline CDR1 reads LNHDA; CDR2 reads SQIVND (reference sequence). J lost 0 bases, V lost 4 bases, and 5 bases had no gene match. The CDR3 spans 18 residues. CDR3 nucleotide sequence: TGTGCCAGTAGTAGACTAGCGGGGGGGCTCAGCTCCTACAATGAGCAGTTCTTC. It encodes CASSRLAGGLSSYNEQFF.

This chain connects TRBV28 to TRBJ1-4; a possible D gene is TRBD1 (5 bases). Germline V gene lookup returns CDR1 MDHEN and CDR2 SYDVKM. Between the trimmed V and J ends, which lost 10 bases and 5 bases, there was a span of 14 bases. This CDR3 comprises 13 residues. The CDR3 nucleotides read TGTGCCACCTGGGGGAAGGGAAATGAAAAACTGTTTTTT. Encoded protein: CATWGKGNEKLFF.

The chain recombines TRBV5-1 with TRBJ2-3; 11 positions agree with TRBD1. This CDR3 region has 16 residues. The germline V gene encodes CDR1 SGHRS and CDR2 YFSETQ. Trimming at V came to 4 bases and at J to 3 bases, leaving 7 bases not matched to a gene. CDR3 sequence (DNA): TGCGCCAGCAGCCCTTGGGGGACAGGGGGAACAGATACGCAGTATTTT. Its translation: CASSPWGTGGTDTQYF.